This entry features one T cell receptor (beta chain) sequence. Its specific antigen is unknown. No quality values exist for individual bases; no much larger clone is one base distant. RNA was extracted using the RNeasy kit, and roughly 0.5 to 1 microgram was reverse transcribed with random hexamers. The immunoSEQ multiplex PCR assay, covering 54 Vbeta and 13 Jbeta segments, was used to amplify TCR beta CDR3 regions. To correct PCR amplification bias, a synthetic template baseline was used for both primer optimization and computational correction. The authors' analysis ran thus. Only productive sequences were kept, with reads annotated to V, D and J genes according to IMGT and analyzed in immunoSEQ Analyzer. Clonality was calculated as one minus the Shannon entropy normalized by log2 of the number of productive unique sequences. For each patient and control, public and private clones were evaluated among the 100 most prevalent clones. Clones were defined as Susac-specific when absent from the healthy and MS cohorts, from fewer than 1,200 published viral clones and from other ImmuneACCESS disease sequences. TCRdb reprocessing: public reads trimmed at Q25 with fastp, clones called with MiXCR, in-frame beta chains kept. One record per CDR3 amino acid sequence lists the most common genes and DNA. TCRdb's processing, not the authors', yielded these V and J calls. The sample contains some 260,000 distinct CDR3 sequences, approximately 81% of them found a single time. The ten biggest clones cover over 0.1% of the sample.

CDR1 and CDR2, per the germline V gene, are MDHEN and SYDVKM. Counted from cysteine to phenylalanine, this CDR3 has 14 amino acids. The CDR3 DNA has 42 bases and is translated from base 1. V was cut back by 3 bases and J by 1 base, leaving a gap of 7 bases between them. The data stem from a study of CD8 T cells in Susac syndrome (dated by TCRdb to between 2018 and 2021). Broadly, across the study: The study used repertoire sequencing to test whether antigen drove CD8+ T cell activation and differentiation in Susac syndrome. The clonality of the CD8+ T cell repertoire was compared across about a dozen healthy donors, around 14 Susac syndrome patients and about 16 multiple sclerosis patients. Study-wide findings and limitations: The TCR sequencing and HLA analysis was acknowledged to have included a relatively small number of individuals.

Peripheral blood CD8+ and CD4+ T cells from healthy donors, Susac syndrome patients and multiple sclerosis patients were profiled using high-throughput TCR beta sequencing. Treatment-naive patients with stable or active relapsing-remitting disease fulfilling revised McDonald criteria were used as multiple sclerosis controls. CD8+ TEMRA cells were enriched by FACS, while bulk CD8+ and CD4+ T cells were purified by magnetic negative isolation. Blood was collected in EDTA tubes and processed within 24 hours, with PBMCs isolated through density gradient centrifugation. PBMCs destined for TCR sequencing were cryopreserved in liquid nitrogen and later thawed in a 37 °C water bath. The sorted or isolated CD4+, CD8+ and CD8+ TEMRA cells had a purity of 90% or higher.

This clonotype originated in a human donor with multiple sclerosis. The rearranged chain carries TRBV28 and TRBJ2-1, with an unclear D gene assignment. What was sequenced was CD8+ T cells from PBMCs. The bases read TGTGCCAGCAGTTTGCAGATTTCCTACAATGAGCAGTTCTTC. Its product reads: CASSLQISYNEQFF.